Listed below are T cell receptor beta chains from one sample, sequenced in a study of blood T cell repertoires in COVID-19. TCRdb's copy holds only in-frame clones and misses some; the assay was immunoSEQ multiplex PCR. The sample comprises more than 200,000 clones, roughly 91% of which are singletons, and roughly 4% rests with the top ten. The sample was PBMCs or T cells enriched from blood (not recorded which). The receptors were sampled from a woman under 40 with acute COVID-19. The CDR3 runs from the conserved cysteine through the conserved F or W. The order of the fields is J gene, V gene, D gene, CDR3 DNA, CDR3 protein. A D gene is named only where the DNA matches it firmly.

j_gene: TRBJ2-5; v_gene: TRBV9; d_gene: -; CDR3nt: TGTGCCAGCAGCGTACGACCGCGGGAGACCCAGTACTTC; CDR3aa: CASSVRPRETQYF
j_gene: TRBJ1-6; v_gene: TRBV6-1; d_gene: -; CDR3nt: TGTGCCAGCAGTGAACGGGAGACGGGCAATTCACCCCTCCACTTT; CDR3aa: CASSERETGNSPLHF
j_gene: TRBJ1-4; v_gene: TRBV23-1; d_gene: TRBD1; CDR3nt: TGCGCCAGCAGTCAATTTGGAGGGGGCTACGTAACTAATGAAAAACTGTTTTTT; CDR3aa: CASSQFGGGYVTNEKLFF
j_gene: TRBJ1-3; v_gene: TRBV10-3; d_gene: -; CDR3nt: TGTGCCATCAGAGCCGGACAGCCTGGAAACACCATATATTTT; CDR3aa: CAIRAGQPGNTIYF
j_gene: TRBJ1-3; v_gene: TRBV6-5; d_gene: -; CDR3nt: TGTGCCAGCAGTTACTCCACAGCAAGCTCTGGAAACACCATATATTTT; CDR3aa: CASSYSTASSGNTIYF
j_gene: TRBJ2-7; v_gene: TRBV3-1/TRBV3-2; d_gene: -; CDR3nt: TGTGCCAGCAGCCAAGTCTTCCCTTCCTACGAGCAGTACTTC; CDR3aa: CASSQVFPSYEQYF
j_gene: TRBJ2-2; v_gene: TRBV5-1; d_gene: TRBD1; CDR3nt: TGCGCCAGCAGCTTGACAGGGGCCCCGAGCTCCGGGGAGCTGTTTTTT; CDR3aa: CASSLTGAPSSGELFF
j_gene: TRBJ2-7; v_gene: TRBV19; d_gene: TRBD1; CDR3nt: TGTGCCAGTAGTACGAGGGACAGGCCGCCCTACGAGCAGTACTTC; CDR3aa: CASSTRDRPPYEQYF
j_gene: TRBJ2-2; v_gene: TRBV2; d_gene: TRBD1; CDR3nt: TGTGCCAGCGCGGGGACAGGGATTAACGGGGAGCTGTTTTTT; CDR3aa: CASAGTGINGELFF
j_gene: TRBJ2-1; v_gene: TRBV4-3; d_gene: -; CDR3nt: TGCGCCAGCAGCCACGTACAGGGACCTTACAATGAGCAGTTCTTC; CDR3aa: CASSHVQGPYNEQFF
j_gene: TRBJ2-7; v_gene: TRBV7-2; d_gene: -; CDR3nt: TGTGCCAGCAGCTCACGCGGGACAGTAATTCTCGAGCAGTACTTC; CDR3aa: CASSSRGTVILEQYF
j_gene: TRBJ2-1; v_gene: TRBV11-2; d_gene: TRBD2; CDR3nt: TGTGCCAGCAGCTGGGGGGGACGTGCCGACAATGAGCAGTTCTTC; CDR3aa: CASSWGGRADNEQFF
j_gene: TRBJ2-7; v_gene: TRBV6-5; d_gene: TRBD1; CDR3nt: TGTGCCAGCAAAGTCGGGACAGCTACCTCCTACGAGCAGTACTTC; CDR3aa: CASKVGTATSYEQYF
j_gene: TRBJ2-7; v_gene: TRBV3-1/TRBV3-2; d_gene: TRBD2; CDR3nt: TGTGCCAGCAGCCAAATCGTCCTCGGGGGGGCATCGGACGAGCAGTACTTC; CDR3aa: CASSQIVLGGASDEQYF